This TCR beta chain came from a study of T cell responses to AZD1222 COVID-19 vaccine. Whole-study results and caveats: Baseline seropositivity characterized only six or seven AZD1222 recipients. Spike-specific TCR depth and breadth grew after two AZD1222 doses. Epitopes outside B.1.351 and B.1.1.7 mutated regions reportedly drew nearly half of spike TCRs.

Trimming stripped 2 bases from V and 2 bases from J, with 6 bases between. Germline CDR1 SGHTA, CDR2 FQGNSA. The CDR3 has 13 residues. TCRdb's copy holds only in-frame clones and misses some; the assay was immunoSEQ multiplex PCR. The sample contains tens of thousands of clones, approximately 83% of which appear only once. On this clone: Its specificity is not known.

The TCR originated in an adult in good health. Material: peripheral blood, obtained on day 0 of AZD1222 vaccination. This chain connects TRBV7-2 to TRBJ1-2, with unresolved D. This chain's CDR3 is CASSLQENYGYTF. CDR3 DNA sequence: TGTGCCAGCAGCTTACAGGAGAACTATGGCTACACCTTC.